Below, one TCR beta chain is given with its context. This entry belongs to a study of identifying expanded T cells in peripheral blood. The method was immunoSEQ multiplex PCR; TCRdb's version includes in-frame clones alone and lacks a portion of them. Among 95,000 to 100,000 clones listed, around 88% were seen once. The ends were cut back, 4 bases at V and 4 bases at J, with 17 bases in the middle. This CDR3 region has 15 residues. Germline lookup yields CDR1 SGHAT and CDR2 FQNNGV. The sample was blood. This TCR came from a person aged 18-70 years in good health. This chain connects TRBV11-2 to TRBJ2-7; D might be TRBD1 or TRBD2, each matching 6 bases. CDR3 in amino acids: CASSYAQGGKYEQYF. The CDR3 DNA follows: TGTGCCAGCAGCTATGCACAGGGAGGAAAATACGAGCAGTACTTC.